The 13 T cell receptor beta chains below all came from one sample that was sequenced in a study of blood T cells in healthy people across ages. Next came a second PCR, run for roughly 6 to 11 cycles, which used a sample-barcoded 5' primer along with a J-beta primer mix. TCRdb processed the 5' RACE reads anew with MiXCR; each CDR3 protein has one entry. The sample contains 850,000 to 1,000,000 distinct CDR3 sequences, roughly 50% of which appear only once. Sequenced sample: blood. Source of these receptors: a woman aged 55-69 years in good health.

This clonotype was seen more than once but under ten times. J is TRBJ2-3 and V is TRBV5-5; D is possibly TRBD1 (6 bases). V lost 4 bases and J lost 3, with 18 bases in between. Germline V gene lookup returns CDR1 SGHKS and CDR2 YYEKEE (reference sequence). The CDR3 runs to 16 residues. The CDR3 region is CASSHQDSGGTDTQYF. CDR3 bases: TGTGCCAGCAGCCACCAGGACAGCGGAGGTACAGATACGCAGTATTTT.

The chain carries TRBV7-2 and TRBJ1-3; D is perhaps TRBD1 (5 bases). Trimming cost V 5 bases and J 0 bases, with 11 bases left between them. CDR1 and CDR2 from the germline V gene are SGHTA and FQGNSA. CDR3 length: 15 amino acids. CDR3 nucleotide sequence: TGTGCCAGCAGCCCCGTGGGGGGCTCTGGAAACACCATATATTTT. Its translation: CASSPVGGSGNTIYF.

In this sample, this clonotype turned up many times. As DNA, the CDR3 is TGTGCCAGCAGCTTGGAGGGGAACTACGAGCAGTACTTC. Translation: CASSLEGNYEQYF. The rearrangement uses TRBV7-2 and TRBJ2-7; maybe TRBD2 (6 bases). Germline CDR1 is SGHTA and CDR2 is FQGNSA. The CDR3 contains 13 residues. The V gene lost 3 bases and the J gene lost 3 bases, with 9 bases spanning the gap.

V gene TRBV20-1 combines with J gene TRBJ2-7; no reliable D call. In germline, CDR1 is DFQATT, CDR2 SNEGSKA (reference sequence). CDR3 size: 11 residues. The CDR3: CSPLSTYEQYF. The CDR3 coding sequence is TGCAGCCCTCTGAGTACCTACGAGCAGTACTTC.

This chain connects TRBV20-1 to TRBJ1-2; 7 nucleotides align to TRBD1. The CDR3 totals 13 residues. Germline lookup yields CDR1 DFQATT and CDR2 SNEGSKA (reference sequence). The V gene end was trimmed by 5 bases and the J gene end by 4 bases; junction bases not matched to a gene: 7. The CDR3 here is CSAWDSLFYGYTF. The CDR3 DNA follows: TGCAGTGCTTGGGACAGTCTGTTCTATGGCTACACCTTC.

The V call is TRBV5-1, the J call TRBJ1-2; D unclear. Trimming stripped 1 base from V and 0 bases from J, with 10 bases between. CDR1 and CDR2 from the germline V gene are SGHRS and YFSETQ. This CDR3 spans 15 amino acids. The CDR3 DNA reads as TGCGCCAGCAGCTTGAAAGCGCCAGCTAACTATGGCTACACCTTC. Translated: CASSLKAPANYGYTF.

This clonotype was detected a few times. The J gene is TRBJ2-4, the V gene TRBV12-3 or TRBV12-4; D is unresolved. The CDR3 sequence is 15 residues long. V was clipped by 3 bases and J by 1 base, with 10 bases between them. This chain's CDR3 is CASSFQSVAKNIQYF. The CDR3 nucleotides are TGTGCCAGCAGTTTTCAGAGTGTGGCCAAAAACATTCAGTACTTC.

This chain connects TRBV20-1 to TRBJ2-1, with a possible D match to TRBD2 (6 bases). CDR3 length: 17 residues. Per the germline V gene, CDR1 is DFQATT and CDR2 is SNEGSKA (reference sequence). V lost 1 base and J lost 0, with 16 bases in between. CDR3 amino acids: CSARAPWGGNSYNEQFF. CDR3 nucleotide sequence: TGCAGTGCTAGAGCCCCCTGGGGCGGGAACTCCTACAATGAGCAGTTCTTC.

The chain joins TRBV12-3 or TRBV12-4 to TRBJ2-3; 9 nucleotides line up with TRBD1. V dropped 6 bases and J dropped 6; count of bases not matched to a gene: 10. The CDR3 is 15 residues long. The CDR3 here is CASSTQQGAQDTQYF. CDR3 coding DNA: TGTGCCAGCAGCACTCAACAGGGGGCCCAGGATACGCAGTATTTT.

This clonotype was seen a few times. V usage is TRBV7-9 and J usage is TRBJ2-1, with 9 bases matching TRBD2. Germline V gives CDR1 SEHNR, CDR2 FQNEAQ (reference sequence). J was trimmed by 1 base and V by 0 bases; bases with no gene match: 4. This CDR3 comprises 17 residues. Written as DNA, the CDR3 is TGTGCCAGCAGCTTAGCGGGGACTAGCCTGTCCTACAATGAGCAGTTCTTC. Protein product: CASSLAGTSLSYNEQFF.

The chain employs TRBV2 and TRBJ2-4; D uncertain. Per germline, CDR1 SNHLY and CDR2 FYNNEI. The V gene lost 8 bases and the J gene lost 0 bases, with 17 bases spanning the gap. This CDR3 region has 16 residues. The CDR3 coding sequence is TGTGCCAGCTCTGAACCCCGGGCCCTAGCCAAAAACATTCAGTACTTC. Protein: CASSEPRALAKNIQYF.

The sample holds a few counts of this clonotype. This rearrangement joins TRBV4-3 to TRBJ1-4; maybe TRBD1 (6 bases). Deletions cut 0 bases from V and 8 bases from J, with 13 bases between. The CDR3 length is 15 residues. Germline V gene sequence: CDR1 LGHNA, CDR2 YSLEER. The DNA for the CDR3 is TGCGCCAGCAGCCAAGAAGGCAGGGGAAGGGAAAAACTGTTTTTT. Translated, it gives CASSQEGRGREKLFF.

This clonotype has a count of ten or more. This CDR3 reads CATSDLSSGPYNEQFF. The CDR3 nucleotides read TGTGCCACCAGTGATTTATCCTCGGGTCCCTACAATGAGCAGTTCTTC. This chain uses TRBV24-1 with TRBJ2-1; D gene uncertain. This CDR3 region has 16 residues. Germline assignment: CDR1 KGHDR and CDR2 SFDVKD. The V gene lost 1 base and the J gene lost 2 bases, with 11 bases spanning the gap.